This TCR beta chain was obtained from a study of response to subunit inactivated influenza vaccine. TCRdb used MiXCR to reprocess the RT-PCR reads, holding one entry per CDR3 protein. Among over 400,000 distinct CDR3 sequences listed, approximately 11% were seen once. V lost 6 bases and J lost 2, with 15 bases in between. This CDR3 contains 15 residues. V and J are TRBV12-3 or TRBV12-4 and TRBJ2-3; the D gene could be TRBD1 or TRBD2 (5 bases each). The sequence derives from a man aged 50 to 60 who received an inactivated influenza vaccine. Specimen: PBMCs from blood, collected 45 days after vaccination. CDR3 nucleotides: TGTGCCAGCAGGTCGCAAGGGACGAACACAGATACGCAGTATTTT. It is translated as CASRSQGTNTDTQYF.